This record covers a single TCR beta chain. No antigen is known for it. Clones were read by immunoSEQ multiplex PCR, and TCRdb kept only the in-frame ones, dropping some. The repertoire includes tens of thousands of clones, 80% to 90% of them detected once, and approximately 1.8% sits in the top ten. The data derive from a study of OX40 agonist ivuxolimab in advanced cancers. The CDR3 sequence is 13 residues long. Per the germline V gene, CDR1 is MRHNA and CDR2 is SNTAGT. The V end lost 5 bases, the J end lost 0 bases, and 7 bases lay between the germline ends. Findings and limits, study-wide: Among T cells, CD8+ cells averaged more expanded clones than CD4+ cells. Clones of CD4+ and CD8+ blood T cells grew by week 6 at doses of 0.1 to 3.0 mg/kg.

This sequence joins TRBV6-4 and TRBJ1-1; a weak D match, TRBD1 (5 bases). The origin of this receptor is an adult with an advanced solid tumor such as melanoma, head and neck, liver or kidney cancer. This sample comprised CD4+ or CD8+ T cells sorted from blood, obtained in a trial of the OX40 agonist ivuxolimab. CDR3 nucleotide sequence: TGTGCCAGCAGTAGGGGAATGAACACTGAAGCTTTCTTT. This codes for CASSRGMNTEAFF.